Presented here are 32 T cell receptor beta chains from one specimen sequenced in a study of blood T cells in healthy people across ages. The use of a sample-barcoded 5' primer and a J-beta primer mix characterized a second PCR of roughly 6 to 11 cycles. MiXCR was run by TCRdb on the 5' RACE reads, yielding one entry per CDR3 protein. The sample shows about 930,000 distinct CDR3 sequences, 25% to 30% of them seen only once. This sample was also put to use in a study of T cells of mothers and their children.

The sequenced sample consisted of blood. These receptor sequences come from a woman aged 35 to 49 in good health.

The V call is TRBV14, the J call TRBJ1-2; the D gene is possibly TRBD1 (5 bases). Germline lookup yields CDR1 SGHDN and CDR2 FVKESK. The CDR3 runs 16 residues. Trimming pared 1 base from V and 2 bases from J, leaving 14 bases between. Written as DNA, the CDR3 is TGTGCCAGCAGCCAAGGCGCAGGGCCGATCAACTATGGCTACACCTTC. This codes for CASSQGAGPINYGYTF.

V usage is TRBV4-1 and J usage is TRBJ1-1; D not resolved. V lost 0 bases, J lost 0 bases, and 11 bases lay in between. Germline CDR1 reads MGHRA; CDR2 reads YSYEKL. The CDR3 spans 16 residues. CDR3 nucleotide sequence: TGCGCCAGCAGCCAAGATCCGGACGGTCTGAACACTGAAGCTTTCTTT. The encoded protein is CASSQDPDGLNTEAFF.

The table lists this clonotype with many counts. This could be a read error, since a much larger clone is one nucleotide away. This chain links TRBV7-2 with TRBJ1-1; D gene uncertain. Trimming pared 3 bases from V and 7 bases from J, leaving 6 bases between. The CDR3 has 11 amino acids. Germline V gene data show CDR1 as SGHTA and CDR2 as FQGNSA. DNA of the CDR3: TGTGCCAGCAGCTTGGGGATTGAAGCTTTCTTT. Translating gives CASSLGIEAFF. Using reference TRBV7-2 and TRBJ1-1 for the parts outside the CDR3, the full variable domain is GAGVSQSPSNKVTEKGKDVELRCDPISGHTALYWYRQSLGQGLEFLIYFQGNSAPDKSGLPSDRFSAERTGGSVSTLTIQRTQQEDSAVYLCASSLGIEAFFGQGTRLTVV.

This clonotype was counted between two and nine times. The genes are TRBV5-1 and TRBJ1-6, with TRBD1 as a possible D gene (6 bases). Trimming stripped 0 bases from V and 8 bases from J, with 9 bases between. This CDR3 contains 14 residues. Per the germline V gene, CDR1 is SGHRS and CDR2 is YFSETQ. The CDR3 sequence: CASSLDRADSPLHF. The CDR3 DNA reads TGCGCCAGCAGCTTGGACAGGGCGGATTCACCCCTCCACTTT.

The chain combines TRBV20-1 with TRBJ2-3; D is possibly TRBD2 (7 bases). The CDR3 totals 16 residues. The germline V gene has CDR1 DFQATT and CDR2 SNEGSKA (reference sequence). The ends were cut back, 5 bases at V and 0 bases at J, with 18 bases in the middle. CDR3 region: CSAPRGGAASTDTQYF. CDR3 DNA: TGCAGTGCTCCTCGAGGGGGGGCCGCTAGCACAGATACGCAGTATTTT.

The chain has TRBV5-1 and TRBJ1-1; D call uncertain. V was clipped by 0 bases and J by 5 bases, with 14 bases between them. The CDR3 covers 15 residues. The germline CDR1 and CDR2 sequences are SGHRS and YFSETQ. As DNA, the CDR3 is TGCGCCAGCAGCTTGGTGCCCCGGGAAGGGACTGAAGCTTTCTTT. This sequence encodes CASSLVPREGTEAFF.

The gene calls are TRBV7-9 and TRBJ1-2; tentative D call: TRBD1 (6 bases). Germline V gene lookup returns CDR1 SEHNR and CDR2 FQNEAQ (reference sequence). The CDR3 is 16 amino acids. V dropped 5 bases and J dropped 3 bases, with 19 bases sitting between them. The DNA for the CDR3 is TGTGCCAGCAGCCGGACAGTCGCGTTAGTAGACTATGGCTACACCTTC. It is translated as CASSRTVALVDYGYTF.

This clonotype came up a few times. The genes are TRBV6-4 and TRBJ1-6, with D perhaps matching TRBD1 (6 bases). Germline V CDR1 and CDR2: MRHNA, SNTAGT. The germline V and J ends were trimmed by 0 bases and 9 bases, with 15 bases remaining between them. The CDR3 loop spans 16 amino acids. CDR3 coding DNA: TGTGCCAGCAGTGACTCGAGGCAGGGGTTTGGTTCACCCCTCCACTTT. It translates to CASSDSRQGFGSPLHF.

With respect to this clonotype: Being one base from a much bigger clone, this may be a read error. The chain carries TRBV5-5 and TRBJ2-6; D gene ambiguous. This CDR3 has 12 residues. CDR1 and CDR2 from the germline V gene are SGHKS and YYEKEE (reference sequence). CDR3 in amino acids: CASSLPDNVRTF. In DNA, the CDR3 is TGTGCCAGCAGCTTGCCTGACAACGTCCGGACTTTC. The complete variable domain, with remaining parts taken from reference TRBV5-5 and TRBJ2-6, reads DAGVTQSPTHLIKTRGQQVTLRCSPISGHKSVSWYQQVLGQGPQFIFQYYEKEERGRGNFPDRFSARQFPNYSSELNVNALLLGDSALYLCASSLPDNVRTFGAGSRLTVL.

This chain connects TRBV4-3 to TRBJ2-5; D unresolved. The length of the CDR3 is 15 residues. Germline CDR1 LGHNA, CDR2 YSLEER. V was cut by 0 bases and J by 1 base, with 9 bases left in between. The CDR3 nucleotides are TGCGCCAGCAGCCAAGAAAAGTGCCTCCAAGAGACCCAGTACTTC. Its protein is CASSQEKCLQETQYF.

The chain couples TRBV12-3 or TRBV12-4 to TRBJ2-7; 9 bases are a match to TRBD1. The V and J ends lost 6 bases and 4 bases, in that order; junction bases with no gene match: 7. This CDR3 spans 14 amino acids. The CDR3 nucleotides are TGTGCCAGCAGGGATACAGGGGGCGAATACGAGCAGTACTTC. Its protein product is CASRDTGGEYEQYF.

There are many counts of this clonotype. The V gene is TRBV9, the J gene TRBJ2-7; 9 nucleotides align to TRBD1. The CDR3 spans 14 residues. Trimming at V came to 0 bases and at J to 3 bases, leaving 1 base not matched to a gene. Germline CDR1 reads SGDLS; CDR2 reads YYNGEE. The CDR3 loop is CASSVGGQGYEQYF. The CDR3 DNA follows: TGTGCCAGCAGCGTAGGGGGACAGGGCTACGAGCAGTACTTC. The entire variable domain, with the rest obtained from reference TRBV9 and TRBJ2-7, is as follows: DSGVTQTPKHLITATGQRVTLRCSPRSGDLSVYWYQQSLDQGLQFLIQYYNGEERAKGNILERFSAQQFPDLHSELNLSSLELGDSALYFCASSVGGQGYEQYFGPGTRLTVT.

A remark on this clonotype: A much larger clone differs from this one at a single base, so this may be a read error. This chain uses TRBV6-5 with TRBJ2-5; 8 nucleotides match TRBD2. Germline V gene data show CDR1 as MNHEY and CDR2 as SVGAGI. There are 17 residues in the CDR3. The trim removed 6 bases at V and 11 bases at J, leaving 23 bases unmatched. As DNA, the CDR3 is TGTGCCAGCAGCCACTCACCCGGGACCCGGGGGGGCAATGAGCAGTACTTC. This codes for CASSHSPGTRGGNEQYF.

This clonotype was seen only a few times. The V call is TRBV5-1, the J call TRBJ1-2; D might be TRBD1 (5 bases). CDR3 size: 16 residues. CDR1 is SGHRS and CDR2 is YFSETQ in the germline V gene. The germline V and J ends were trimmed by 4 bases and 1 base, with 17 bases remaining between them. CDR3: CASSPGRDPNNYGYTF. Written as DNA, the CDR3 is TGCGCCAGCAGCCCCGGAAGGGACCCCAATAACTATGGCTACACCTTC.

This clonotype was counted between two and nine times. The CDR3 coding sequence is TGTGCCAGCACTGTATTCGGGGATAATTCACCCCTCCACTTT. Encoded protein: CASTVFGDNSPLHF. This chain joins TRBV2 and TRBJ1-6, with D unclear. The CDR3 is made up of 14 amino acids. CDR1 SNHLY and CDR2 FYNNEI come from the germline V gene. V was pared by 7 bases and J by 5 bases, with 12 bases between. The complete variable domain, with remaining parts taken from reference TRBV2 and TRBJ1-6, reads EPEVTQTPSHQVTQMGQEVILRCVPISNHLYFYWYRQILGQKVEFLVSFYNNEISEKSEIFDDQFSVERPDGSNFTLKIRSTKLEDSAMYFCASTVFGDNSPLHFGNGTRLTVT.

Only a few counts were recorded for this clonotype. The chain uses TRBV6-5 and TRBJ2-5; 10 nucleotides match TRBD1. From germline, CDR1 is MNHEY and CDR2 SVGAGI. The length of the CDR3 is 22 residues. The V segment lost 0 bases and the J segment 5 bases; nucleotides outside the gene matches: 24. The CDR3 DNA reads TGTGCCAGCAGTTACTCGGCCTTGGATTCGCGGCCTGACAGGGGGCCAGGGGAGACCCAGTACTTC. It encodes CASSYSALDSRPDRGPGETQYF.

This clonotype occurred a few times. V usage is TRBV29-1 and J usage is TRBJ1-1; D gene ambiguous. Germline values: CDR1 SQVTM, CDR2 ANQGSEA. This CDR3 is built from 10 residues. Trimming pared 4 bases from V and 7 bases from J, leaving 7 bases between. The CDR3 region has the DNA TGCAGCGTTGCGGACTTTGAAGCTTTCTTT. This sequence encodes CSVADFEAFF.

This clonotype turned up a few times. This chain connects TRBV27 to TRBJ2-1; no firm D call. This CDR3 spans 14 amino acids. Deletions cut 7 bases from V and 6 bases from J, with 16 bases between. Germline V gene sequence: CDR1 MNHEY, CDR2 SMNVEV (reference sequence). CDR3 sequence (DNA): TGTGCCAGCACAGGTATTACCTCTTTCAATGAGCAGTTCTTC. As protein: CASTGITSFNEQFF.

The chain links TRBV9 to TRBJ2-3; the D gene is possibly TRBD2 (5 bases). V was cut by 4 bases and J by 2 bases, with 14 bases left in between. The CDR3 is 15 residues long. Germline loops: CDR1 SGDLS, CDR2 YYNGEE. CDR3 nucleotide sequence: TGTGCCAGCAGCCCAGACGGCGGGTCCACAGATACGCAGTATTTT. It encodes CASSPDGGSTDTQYF.

This clonotype occurred many times. This sequence joins TRBV6-5 and TRBJ2-1, with 11 bases that match TRBD2. CDR3 length equals 15 residues. After removal of 2 bases from V and 3 bases from J, the junction contained 0 bases not matched to a gene. Germline V gives CDR1 MNHEY, CDR2 SVGAGI. The CDR3: CASSYGTSGYNEQFF. The CDR3 nucleotides are TGTGCCAGCAGTTACGGGACTAGCGGCTACAATGAGCAGTTCTTC.

Comment on this clonotype: Since a much larger clone is just one base distant, this may be a read error. The chain links TRBV29-1 to TRBJ2-4, with TRBD1 matching over 9 bases. The V gene's germline CDR1 is SQVTM and CDR2 ANQGSEA. The CDR3 consists of 12 residues. The J segment lost 15 bases and the V segment lost 7 bases, leaving 13 bases of the junction unmatched. In DNA form, the CDR3 reads TGCAGCGCCCGGGACAGGGCCAACGAGCGGTACTTC. Its protein product is CSARDRANERYF.

This clonotype was observed a few times. The CDR3 is CASSLGRVRINEQFF. CDR3 bases: TGTGCCAGCAGCTTAGGCAGGGTGCGGATAAATGAGCAGTTCTTC. The V and J genes are TRBV7-9 and TRBJ2-1; D is perhaps TRBD1 (5 bases). This CDR3 is built from 15 residues. The germline CDR1 and CDR2 sequences are SEHNR and FQNEAQ (reference sequence). V was clipped by 1 base and J by 7 bases, with 14 bases between them.

In its sample, this clonotype was seen many times. The chain links TRBV20-1 to TRBJ1-2; no reliable D call. The V and J ends lost 3 bases and 1 base respectively, with 9 bases between them. The CDR3 contains 13 residues. Germline V gene lookup returns CDR1 DFQATT and CDR2 SNEGSKA (reference sequence). Written as DNA, the CDR3 is TGCAGTGCTAGGAGCCCGTTTAACTATGGCTACACCTTC. Its translation: CSARSPFNYGYTF.

The chain combines TRBV11-2 with TRBJ1-1; the D gene is possibly TRBD1 (5 bases). CDR1 SGHAT and CDR2 FQNNGV come from the germline V gene. V was shortened by 2 bases and J by 4 bases, with 14 bases between the two germline ends. The length of the CDR3 is 15 residues. The CDR3 region is CASSLNSSRGTEAFF. DNA for the CDR3: TGTGCCAGCAGCTTAAATAGCTCGAGGGGCACTGAAGCTTTCTTT.

The chain links TRBV15 to TRBJ2-5, with a possible D match to TRBD2 (5 bases). From germline, CDR1 is LNHNV and CDR2 YYDKDF (reference sequence). Deletions cut 1 base from V and 2 bases from J, with 11 bases between. This CDR3 spans 15 amino acids. The CDR3 loop reads CATSRGGRTQETQYF. The DNA of the CDR3 is TGTGCCACCAGCAGAGGAGGGCGGACTCAAGAGACCCAGTACTTC.

V usage is TRBV5-1 and J usage is TRBJ2-7; 8 bases line up with TRBD1. CDR3 length equals 15 residues. V dropped 2 bases and J dropped 0; count of bases not matched to a gene: 4. Looked up from germline, CDR1 is SGHRS and CDR2 is YFSETQ. For the CDR3, the DNA is TGCGCCAGCAGCTTCTTAACAGGGGGCTCCTACGAGCAGTACTTC. Protein sequence: CASSFLTGGSYEQYF.

V usage is TRBV6-4 and J usage is TRBJ1-1; D unclear. Trimming stripped 7 bases from V and 1 base from J, with 10 bases between. The CDR3 covers 13 residues. Germline V CDR1 and CDR2: MRHNA, SNTAGT. This CDR3 reads CASTHWRNTEAFF. The CDR3 coding sequence is TGTGCCAGCACCCATTGGCGGAACACTGAAGCTTTCTTT.

The chain uses TRBV5-5 and TRBJ2-7; D perhaps matches TRBD2 (7 bases). V gave up 4 bases and J gave up 0 bases, with 17 bases separating them. CDR1 and CDR2 from the germline V gene are SGHKS and YYEKEE (reference sequence). This CDR3 is 16 amino acids long. For the CDR3, the DNA is TGTGCCAGCAGCCCCGGGGAGGGGGGGCCCTCCTACGAGCAGTACTTC. Its translation: CASSPGEGGPSYEQYF. The full variable domain, rest sourced from reference TRBV5-5 and TRBJ2-7, is DAGVTQSPTHLIKTRGQQVTLRCSPISGHKSVSWYQQVLGQGPQFIFQYYEKEERGRGNFPDRFSARQFPNYSSELNVNALLLGDSALYLCASSPGEGGPSYEQYFGPGTRLTVT.

Details on this clonotype: A junction boundary mismatches the germline segment, possibly from a read error. The chain is built from TRBV29-1 and TRBJ1-2, with D uncertain. Germline CDR1 reads SQVTM; CDR2 reads ANQGSEA. This CDR3 comprises 11 residues. The CDR3 bases are TGCGGCGTCGGGGAGGTGGATGGCTACACCTTC. Translating gives CGVGEVDGYTF.

Remarks on this clonotype: The junction and the germline gene differ at one end; a read error may be behind it. The chain is built from TRBV6-1 and TRBJ1-2; weak D call: TRBD1 (6 bases). Germline values: CDR1 MNHNS, CDR2 SASEGT. The CDR3 covers 16 residues. The CDR3 reads CASSEATGNGPYGYTF. CDR3 DNA sequence: TGTGCCAGCAGTGAAGCTACAGGGAATGGCCCCTATGGCTACACTTTC.

This clonotype was seen more than once but under ten times. This chain joins TRBV28 and TRBJ2-5; D may match TRBD1 or TRBD2 (6 bases each). The CDR3 totals 15 residues. Germline loops: CDR1 MDHEN, CDR2 SYDVKM. The V end lost 4 bases, the J end lost 5 bases, and 17 bases lay between the germline ends. Here the CDR3 DNA reads TGTGCCAGCAGTTCACCCCTCGGGGGCCGCGAGACCCAGTACTTC. Translating it yields CASSSPLGGRETQYF.

The rearrangement links TRBV5-6 to TRBJ1-6, with TRBD1 identical over 10 bases. The germline gives CDR1 SGHDT, CDR2 YYEEEE. CDR3 length: 14 amino acids. V gave up 4 bases and J gave up 14 bases; unmatched junction bases: 9. The CDR3 reads CASSARDRGGSLHF. CDR3 sequence (DNA): TGTGCCAGCAGCGCCCGGGACAGGGGAGGGTCCCTCCACTTT.